A selection of T cell receptor beta chains follows, all from one sample in a study of blood T cells in healthy people across ages. One entry per CDR3 protein results from TCRdb running MiXCR on the 5' RACE reads. The table includes about 1.4 million distinct CDR3 sequences, 55% to 75% detected once. The sequencing sample was made of blood. Receptor source: a young man in good health. Each CDR3 is given with its conserved first and last residue. Each record gives: D gene, clone size, V gene, J gene, CDR3 protein, CDR3 DNA. D genes are given only for firm matches. Not every row has a clone size; where given, it reads once, few, many or a size class.

>.|.|TRBV27|TRBJ2-7
CASRTLTGDGGEQYF
TGTGCCAGCAGGACCTTAACCGGGGATGGGGGCGAGCAGTACTTC
>.|.|TRBV3-1|TRBJ2-3
CASSQDRYIDTQYF
TGTGCCAGCAGCCAGGACAGATACATAGATACGCAGTATTTT
>TRBD1|.|TRBV5-1|TRBJ2-5
CASSSDRGEETQYF
TGCGCCAGCAGCTCTGACAGGGGGGAAGAGACCCAGTACTTC
>.|.|TRBV11-2|TRBJ2-4
CASSLGGVSLAKNIQYF
TGTGCCAGCAGCTTAGGTGGTGTGAGTCTAGCCAAAAACATTCAGTACTTC
>.|.|TRBV4-2|TRBJ2-7
CASSQETGLVGQYF
TGTGCCAGCAGCCAAGAAACCGGTCTGGTTGGGCAGTACTTC
>.|.|TRBV7-7|TRBJ2-5
CASSLMGDQEAQYF
TGTGCTAGCAGCTTAATGGGGGACCAAGAGGCCCAGTACTTC
>TRBD2|few|TRBV9|TRBJ2-2
CASSEGTSNGELFF
TGTGCCAGCAGCGAAGGGACTAGTAACGGGGAGCTGTTTTTT
>TRBD1|.|TRBV9|TRBJ1-2
CASSAGTGVAGYTF
TGTGCCAGCAGCGCCGGGACAGGGGTAGCCGGCTACACCTTC
>.|few|TRBV5-1|TRBJ1-1
CASSGYKRENIMNTEAFF
TGCGCCAGCAGCGGTTACAAACGGGAGAATATCATGAACACTGAAGCTTTCTTT
>.|.|TRBV3-1|TRBJ1-2
CASSLRQFGYTF
TGTGCCAGCAGTCTGAGACAATTTGGCTACACCTTC
>.|.|TRBV6-2/TRBV6-3|TRBJ2-7
CASNDRNTGEQYF
TGTGCCAGCAATGACAGGAACACCGGGGAGCAGTACTTC
>.|.|TRBV15|TRBJ2-7
CATSRERSEQYF
TGTGCCACCAGCAGGGAACGGAGCGAGCAGTACTTC
>.|.|TRBV20-1|TRBJ1-5
CSAFSIPAQADSNQPQHF
TGCAGTGCCTTCAGTATCCCGGCACAAGCAGATAGCAATCAGCCCCAGCATTTT
>.|.|TRBV4-1|TRBJ1-2
CASSQDLRGGYGYTF
TGCGCCAGCAGCCAAGACCTCAGGGGAGGCTATGGCTACACCTTC
>.|.|TRBV4-1|TRBJ1-4
CASTRGGNEKLFF
TGCGCCAGCACCCGAGGGGGTAATGAAAAACTGTTTTTT
>TRBD1|.|TRBV11-2|TRBJ1-2
CASSPNRGKGYTF
TGTGCCAGCAGCCCAAACAGGGGGAAAGGCTACACCTTC
>.|.|TRBV27|TRBJ2-1
CASSFGDPSWNEQFF
TGTGCCAGCAGTTTCGGGGATCCATCATGGAATGAGCAGTTCTTC
>TRBD1|.|TRBV7-8|TRBJ1-2
CASSQDRPQGYTF
TGTGCCAGCAGCCAGGACAGGCCCCAGGGCTACACCTTC
>TRBD2|.|TRBV20-1|TRBJ2-3
CSANTKRESADTQYF
TGCAGTGCAAACACTAAGCGGGAGTCCGCAGATACGCAGTATTTT
>.|once|TRBV20-1|TRBJ2-1
CSARGRRGIDKQFF
TGCAGTGCTAGAGGGCGCAGAGGCATCGATAAGCAGTTCTTC
>TRBD1|.|TRBV30|TRBJ2-7
CALRRTGTYEQYF
TGTGCCTTGAGGAGGACAGGGACCTACGAGCAGTACTTC
>TRBD2|.|TRBV5-6|TRBJ2-3
CASSSREALATDTQYF
TGTGCCAGCAGCTCACGGGAGGCCCTAGCGACAGATACGCAGTATTTT
>TRBD2|.|TRBV4-3|TRBJ2-3
CASSQGSGLAGADTQYF
TGCGCCAGCAGCCAAGGATCGGGGCTAGCGGGGGCAGATACGCAGTATTTT
>.|few|TRBV6-1|TRBJ2-7
CASRVTYEQYF
TGTGCCAGCCGAGTGACGTACGAGCAGTACTTC
>TRBD2|.|TRBV28|TRBJ2-7
CASSSTSFFEQYF
TGTGCCAGCAGTTCGACTAGCTTCTTCGAGCAGTACTTC
>.|few|TRBV11-2|TRBJ2-7
CASSLDQIKPEQYF
TGTGCCAGCAGCTTAGATCAAATAAAGCCCGAGCAGTACTTC
>.|.|TRBV5-1|TRBJ2-1
CASSLSGGGNFNEQFF
TGCGCCAGCAGCTTGTCCGGTGGCGGCAATTTCAATGAGCAGTTCTTC
>.|.|TRBV12-3/TRBV12-4|TRBJ2-7
CASSDSGTELPTHEQYF
TGTGCCAGCAGTGACTCCGGGACTGAACTCCCAACCCACGAGCAGTACTTC
>TRBD1|few|TRBV10-2|TRBJ2-7
CASSAINRGSSYEQYF
TGCGCCAGCAGTGCCATCAACAGGGGAAGCTCCTACGAGCAGTACTTC
>TRBD1|.|TRBV7-9|TRBJ1-6
CASSLDRGWDSPLHF
TGTGCCAGCAGCTTGGACAGGGGGTGGGATTCACCCCTCCACTTT
>TRBD1|.|TRBV4-1|TRBJ1-2
CASSQAGQQNGYTF
TGCGCCAGCAGCCAAGCGGGACAGCAGAATGGCTACACCTTC
>TRBD2|few|TRBV29-1|TRBJ2-5
CSGSWTSGLRGEETQYF
TGCAGCGGCTCCTGGACTAGCGGGCTAAGGGGGGAAGAGACCCAGTACTTC
>.|few|TRBV15|TRBJ1-2
CATSSKLDSFNYGYTF
TGTGCCACCAGCAGCAAGTTGGACAGTTTTAACTATGGCTACACCTTC
>TRBD1|.|TRBV27|TRBJ2-1
CASSSDRRYNEQFF
TGTGCCAGCAGTTCGGACAGGAGATACAATGAGCAGTTCTTC
>TRBD2|.|TRBV7-2|TRBJ2-3
CASSWPGTSGRLNTDTQYF
TGTGCCAGCAGCTGGCCCGGGACTAGCGGGAGGCTAAACACAGATACGCAGTATTTT
>.|.|TRBV4-1|TRBJ2-2
CASSPQLAETLTGELFF
TGCGCCAGCAGCCCCCAGTTAGCGGAGACCCTCACCGGGGAGCTGTTTTTT
>TRBD1|.|TRBV12-3/TRBV12-4|TRBJ2-5
CASSPTGTEETQYF
TGTGCCAGCAGTCCAACTGGGACAGAAGAGACCCAGTACTTC
>TRBD2|.|TRBV5-1|TRBJ2-1
CASSWSGGLYNEQFF
TGCGCCAGCAGCTGGAGCGGGGGGCTCTACAATGAGCAGTTCTTC
>.|.|TRBV7-9|TRBJ1-2
CASSSTSGYTF
TGTGCCAGCAGCTCAACATCTGGCTACACCTTC
>.|once|TRBV11-2|TRBJ1-5
CASSLGNKPQHF
TGTGCCAGCAGCTTAGGGAACAAGCCCCAGCATTTT
>TRBD2|few|TRBV27|TRBJ2-7
CASSPGGAGYEQYF
TGTGCCAGCAGTCCGGGGGGGGCGGGGTACGAGCAGTACTTC
>.|.|TRBV2|TRBJ1-5
CASSPQGRQPQHF
TGTGCCAGCAGCCCACAGGGTCGACAGCCCCAGCATTTT
>.|.|TRBV20-1|TRBJ1-5
CSAEKNSNQPQHF
TGCAGTGCTGAGAAGAATAGCAATCAGCCCCAGCATTTT
>TRBD2|.|TRBV6-5|TRBJ2-1
CASSYGREVNEQFF
TGTGCCAGCAGTTACGGGAGGGAAGTGAATGAGCAGTTCTTC
>TRBD1|.|TRBV19|TRBJ2-1
CASSPPGQGGDEQFF
TGTGCCAGTAGCCCTCCGGGACAGGGGGGTGATGAGCAGTTCTTC
>TRBD2|.|TRBV7-9|TRBJ2-3
CASSSPGAGGADTQYF
TGTGCCAGCAGCTCCCCCGGTGCGGGGGGCGCAGATACGCAGTATTTT
>TRBD2|.|TRBV4-3|TRBJ2-7
CASSQGSLAGGYEQYF
TGCGCCAGCAGCCAAGGGTCCCTAGCGGGGGGCTACGAGCAGTACTTC
>.|.|TRBV15|TRBJ2-4
CATSRDQPLSGLGEQYF
TGTGCCACCAGCAGAGATCAGCCCTTAAGCGGTTTAGGGGAGCAGTACTTC
>.|.|TRBV30|TRBJ1-4
CAGSEGDEKLFF
TGTGCCGGGAGTGAGGGAGATGAAAAACTGTTTTTT
>.|few|TRBV4-1|TRBJ2-7
CASSQVAGNPYEQYF
TGCGCCAGCAGTCAAGTTGCAGGAAACCCCTACGAGCAGTACTTC
>TRBD1|few|TRBV4-2|TRBJ1-4
CASSQRGRDEKLFF
TGTGCCAGCAGCCAAAGGGGGCGTGATGAAAAACTGTTTTTT
>TRBD1|.|TRBV4-1|TRBJ2-3
CASSQAGTGGTDTQYF
TGCGCCAGCAGCCAAGCTGGGACAGGGGGAACAGATACGCAGTATTTT
>.|.|TRBV15|TRBJ2-7
CATSRGTLGYEQYF
TGTGCCACCAGCAGAGGTACCTTGGGGTACGAGCAGTACTTC
>.|few|TRBV12-3/TRBV12-4|TRBJ1-6
CASTRQNNSPLHF
TGTGCCAGCACCCGACAAAATAATTCACCCCTCCACTTT
>.|.|TRBV5-1|TRBJ2-7
CASSQRYNSYEQYF
TGCGCCAGCAGCCAGCGATATAATTCCTACGAGCAGTACTTC
>.|.|TRBV4-1|TRBJ2-7
CASSQGDLYEQYF
TGCGCCAGCAGCCAAGGGGACCTCTACGAGCAGTACTTC
>.|many|TRBV29-1|TRBJ2-5
CSALTFPPRETQYF
TGCAGCGCCTTAACCTTTCCACCCAGGGAGACCCAGTACTTC
>.|.|TRBV4-3|TRBJ2-5
CASSQAPVNEQYF
TGCGCCAGCAGCCAAGCCCCGGTAAATGAGCAGTACTTC
>TRBD2|few|TRBV4-2|TRBJ2-1
CASSYGAGLENNEQFF
TGTGCCAGCAGCTACGGAGCGGGACTAGAAAACAATGAGCAGTTCTTC